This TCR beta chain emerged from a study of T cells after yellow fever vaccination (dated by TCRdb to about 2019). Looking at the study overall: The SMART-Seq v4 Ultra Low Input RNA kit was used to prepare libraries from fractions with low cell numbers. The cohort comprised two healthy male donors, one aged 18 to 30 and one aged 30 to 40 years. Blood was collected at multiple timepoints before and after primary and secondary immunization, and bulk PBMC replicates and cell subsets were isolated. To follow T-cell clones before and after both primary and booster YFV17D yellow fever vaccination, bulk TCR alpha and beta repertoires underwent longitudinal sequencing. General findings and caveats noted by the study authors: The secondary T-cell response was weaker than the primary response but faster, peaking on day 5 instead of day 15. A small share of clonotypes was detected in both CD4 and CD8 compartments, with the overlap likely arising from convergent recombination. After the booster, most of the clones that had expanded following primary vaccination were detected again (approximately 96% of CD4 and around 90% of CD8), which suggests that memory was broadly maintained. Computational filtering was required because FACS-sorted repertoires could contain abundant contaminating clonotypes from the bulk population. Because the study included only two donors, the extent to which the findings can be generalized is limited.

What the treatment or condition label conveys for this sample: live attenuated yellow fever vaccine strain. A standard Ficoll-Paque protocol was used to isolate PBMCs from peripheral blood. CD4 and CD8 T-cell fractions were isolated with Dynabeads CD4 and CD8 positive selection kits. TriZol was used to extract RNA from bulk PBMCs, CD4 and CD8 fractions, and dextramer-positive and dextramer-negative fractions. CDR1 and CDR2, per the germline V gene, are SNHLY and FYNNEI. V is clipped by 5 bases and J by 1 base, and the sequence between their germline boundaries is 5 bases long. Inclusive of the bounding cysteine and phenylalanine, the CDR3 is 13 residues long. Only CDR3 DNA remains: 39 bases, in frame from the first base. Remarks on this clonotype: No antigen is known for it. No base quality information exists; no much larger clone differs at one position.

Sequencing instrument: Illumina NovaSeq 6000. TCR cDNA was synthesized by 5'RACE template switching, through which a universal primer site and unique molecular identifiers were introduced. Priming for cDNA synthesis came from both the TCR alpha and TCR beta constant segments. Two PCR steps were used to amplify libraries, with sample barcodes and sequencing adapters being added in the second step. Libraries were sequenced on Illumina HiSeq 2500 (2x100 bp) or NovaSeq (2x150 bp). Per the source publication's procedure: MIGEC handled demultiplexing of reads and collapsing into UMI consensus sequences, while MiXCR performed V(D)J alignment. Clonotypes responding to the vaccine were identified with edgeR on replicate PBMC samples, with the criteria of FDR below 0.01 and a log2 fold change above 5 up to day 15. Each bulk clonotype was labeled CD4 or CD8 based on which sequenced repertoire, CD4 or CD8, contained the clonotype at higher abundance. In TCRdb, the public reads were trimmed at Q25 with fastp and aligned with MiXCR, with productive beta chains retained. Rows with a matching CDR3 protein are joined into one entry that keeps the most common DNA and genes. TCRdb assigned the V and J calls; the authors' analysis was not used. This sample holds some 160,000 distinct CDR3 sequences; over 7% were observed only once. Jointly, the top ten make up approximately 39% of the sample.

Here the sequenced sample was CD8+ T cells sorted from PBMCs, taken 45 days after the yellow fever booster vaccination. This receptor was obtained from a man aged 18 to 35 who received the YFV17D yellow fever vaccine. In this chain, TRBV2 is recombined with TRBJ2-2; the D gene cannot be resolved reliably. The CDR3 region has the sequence CASSKGNTGELFF. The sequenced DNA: TGTGCCAGCAGTAAGGGGAACACCGGGGAGCTGTTTTTT.